This T cell receptor beta chain was captured by sequencing in a study of T cells in Graves' hyperthyroidism and ophthalmopathy. Findings of the study overall: Most thyroid-expanded clonotypes above 0.001 were also found in blood.

Turning to this clonotype: Its target is not known.

The germline V and J ends were trimmed by 7 bases and 6 bases, with 7 bases remaining between them. The germline V gene has CDR1 SGHRS and CDR2 YFSETQ. The CDR3 has 11 amino acids. No ophthalmopathy progression within 18 months constituted stable Graves' hyperthyroidism. TCR beta CDR3 region amplification was performed from RNA transcripts. In the first-round RT-PCR of the TCR CDR3, the HTBI primer set was used. TCRdb processed the multiplex PCR reads anew with MiXCR; each CDR3 protein has one entry. The table records approximately 330,000 distinct CDR3 sequences, roughly 18% of them present only once.

Sequenced sample: blood. The chain recombines TRBV5-1 with TRBJ2-2; D is undetermined. The TCR sequence derives from a woman aged 50 to 60 with Graves' hyperthyroidism. The CDR3 DNA follows: TGCGCCAGCTCCAAGCCCGGGGAGCTGTTTTTT. It codes for CASSKPGELFF.